The present TCR beta chain was sequenced within a study of blood T cell repertoires in COVID-19. This clone was found a few times. Losses at the gene ends were 3 bases for V and 4 bases for J; bases not matched to a gene: 5. The CDR3 extends over 14 amino acids. Germline V gives CDR1 SGHTS, CDR2 YDEGEE. As originally analysed: Scientists estimated how many nucleated cells there were by amplifying reference gene primers. Using immunoSEQ multiplex PCR, the repertoire was profiled, and TCRdb retains in-frame clones only, with some absent. The V and J calls and clone size were taken over from that table, and D and trimming were inferred from the DNA. The data contain more than 20,000 clones, about 82% of them singletons.

The sequencing input was peripheral blood. The rearrangement uses TRBV5-8 and TRBJ1-2; 8 positions match TRBD1. This clonotype was obtained from a human donor with active COVID-19. The donor label of this sample is uncertain. The CDR3 DNA reads TGTGCCAGCAGCTGGTCAGGGGGCAGCTATGGCTACACCTTC. Translated, it gives CASSWSGGSYGYTF. Variable domain in full (rest from reference TRBV5-8 and TRBJ1-2): EAGVTQSPTHLIKTRGQQATLRCSPISGHTSVYWYQQALGLGLQFLLWYDEGEERNRGNFPPRFSGRQFPNYSSELNVNALELEDSALYLCASSWSGGSYGYTFGSGTRLTVV.